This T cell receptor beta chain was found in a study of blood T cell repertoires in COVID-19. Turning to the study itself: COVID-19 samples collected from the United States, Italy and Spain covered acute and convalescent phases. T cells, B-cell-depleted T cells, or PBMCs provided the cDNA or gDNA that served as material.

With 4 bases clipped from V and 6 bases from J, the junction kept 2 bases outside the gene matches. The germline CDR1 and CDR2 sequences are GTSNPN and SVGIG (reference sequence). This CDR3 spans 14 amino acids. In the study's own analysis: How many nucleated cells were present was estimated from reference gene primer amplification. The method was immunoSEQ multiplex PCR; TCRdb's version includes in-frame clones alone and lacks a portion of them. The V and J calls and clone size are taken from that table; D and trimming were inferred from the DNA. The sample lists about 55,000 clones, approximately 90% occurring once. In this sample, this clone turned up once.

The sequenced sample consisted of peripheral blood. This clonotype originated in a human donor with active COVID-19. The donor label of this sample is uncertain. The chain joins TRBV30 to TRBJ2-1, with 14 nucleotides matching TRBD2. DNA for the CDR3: TGTGCCTGGATGGGACTAGCGGGGGCCAATGAGCAGTTCTTC. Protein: CAWMGLAGANEQFF.